Listed below are T cell receptor beta chains from one sample, sequenced in a study of breast tumors, draining lymph nodes, adjacent tissues. TCRdb passed the multiplex PCR reads through MiXCR, listing each CDR3 protein once. Here the sample spans about 180,000 distinct CDR3 sequences, approximately 33% being singletons. The sample taken for sequencing was axillary lymph node tissue. The receptors stem from a female donor with breast cancer. Some clones in this sample may be carry-over from other donors' samples. Each CDR3 is given with its conserved first and last residue. D genes are given only for firm matches. Clone sizes are given selectively: once, few, many, or a class where the clone is expanded.

j_call,v_call,clone_size,d_call,cdr3_nt,cdr3_aa
TRBJ2-1,TRBV5-6,many,-,TGTGCCAGCAGCTTGCTCGCCACAAGTATGCTAGGCCAAGAGCAGTTCTTC,CASSLLATSMLGQEQFF
TRBJ1-4,TRBV11-3,-,-,TGTGCCAGCAGCCAAGATCCGCTACAGGTGGGTGAAAAACTGTTTTTT,CASSQDPLQVGEKLFF
TRBJ1-4,TRBV14,-,-,TGTGCCAGCAGCCGACGGACTCAACATGAAAAACTGTTTTTT,CASSRRTQHEKLFF
TRBJ2-3,TRBV7-2,many,TRBD2,TGTGCCAGCAGCTTAATTAGTGGGGGGGGGTTCACAGATACGCAGTATTTT,CASSLISGGGFTDTQYF
TRBJ1-2,TRBV7-8,many,-,TGTGCCAGCACCGAGCACCCTTTTGATGGCTACACCTTC,CASTEHPFDGYTF
TRBJ1-4,TRBV6-6,-,-,TGTGCCAGCAGTTACTCACATAGCGGACTGTTTTTT,CASSYSHSGLFF
TRBJ2-3,TRBV6-5,-,TRBD2,TGTGCCAGCAGTTACTTAGCGGGGGGGCTCACAGATACGCAGTATTTT,CASSYLAGGLTDTQYF
TRBJ1-2,TRBV10-1,medium-sized,-,TGCGCCAGCATGAGGGGTAACTATGGCTACACCTTC,CASMRGNYGYTF
TRBJ2-3,TRBV6-5,-,TRBD2,TGTGCCAGCAGTAAAGTAGCGGGAGCCTACAATGAGCAGTATTTT,CASSKVAGAYNEQYF
TRBJ1-6,TRBV2,many,TRBD1,TGTGCCAGCAGGGGGGACAGGGGGAATTCACCCCTCCACTTT,CASRGDRGNSPLHF
TRBJ2-1,TRBV7-7,many,-,TGTGCTAGCAGCCCGGGGGCAGGGCTTAAATACAATGAGCAGTTCTTC,CASSPGAGLKYNEQFF
TRBJ1-6,TRBV28,few,-,TGTGCCAGCAGTTTCGGTAGCGGGAGGTCACCCCTCCACTTT,CASSFGSGRSPLHF
TRBJ1-4,TRBV19,many,-,TGTGCCGGACGGGGGCGGGCGGATGAAAAACTGTTTTTT,CAGRGRADEKLFF
TRBJ1-4,TRBV29-1,-,-,-,CSVGSTGDNYGYTFGSGNEKLFF
TRBJ2-3,TRBV4-2,once,-,TGTGCCAGCAGCCACGGGAACCCAGATACGCAGTATTTT,CASSHGNPDTQYF
TRBJ2-1,TRBV5-4,few,-,TGTGCCAGCAGCCACGGGGTGACGGGGGAGCAGTTCTTC,CASSHGVTGEQFF